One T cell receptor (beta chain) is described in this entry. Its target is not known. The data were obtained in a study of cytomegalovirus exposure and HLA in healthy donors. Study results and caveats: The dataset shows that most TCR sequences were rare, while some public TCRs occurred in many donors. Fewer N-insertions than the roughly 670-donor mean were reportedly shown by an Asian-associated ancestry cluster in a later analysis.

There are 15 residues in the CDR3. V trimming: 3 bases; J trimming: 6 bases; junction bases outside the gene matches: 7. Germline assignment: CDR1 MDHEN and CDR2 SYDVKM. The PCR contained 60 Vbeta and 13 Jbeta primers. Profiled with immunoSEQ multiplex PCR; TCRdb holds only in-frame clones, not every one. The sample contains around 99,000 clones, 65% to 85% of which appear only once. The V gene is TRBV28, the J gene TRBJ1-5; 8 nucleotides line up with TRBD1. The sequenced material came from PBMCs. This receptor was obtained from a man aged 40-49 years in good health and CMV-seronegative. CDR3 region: CASSFDGQGAQPQHF. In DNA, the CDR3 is TGTGCCAGCAGTTTTGATGGGCAGGGGGCTCAGCCCCAGCATTTT.